This entry describes one T cell receptor beta chain. Assay: immunoSEQ multiplex PCR; the TCRdb copy retains only in-frame clones and omits some. The sample comprises approximately 47,000 clones, around 94% of which are singletons, and approximately 0.49% rests with the top ten. The data originate from a study of T cell changes during pregnancy in multiple sclerosis. Deletions cut 4 bases from V and 7 bases from J, with 10 bases between. This CDR3 has 12 residues. CDR1 KGHSH and CDR2 LQKENI come from the germline V gene. The chain employs TRBV18 and TRBJ1-1; no clear D. Source: CD4+ T cells from peripheral blood mononuclear cells, taken in the first trimester of pregnancy. The clonotype comes from a female donor with multiple sclerosis, enrolled in a pregnancy study. The chain's CDR3 is CASSLLGVEAFF. CDR3 nucleotide sequence: TGTGCCAGCTCACTCCTCGGGGTTGAAGCTTTCTTT.